These 26 T cell receptor beta chains were all obtained from the same sample, sequenced in a study of cytomegalovirus exposure and HLA in healthy donors. Profiled with immunoSEQ multiplex PCR; TCRdb holds only in-frame clones, not every one. The table lists 150,000 to 200,000 clones, 89% of them singletons, with around 10% in the top ten. Material for sequencing was PBMCs. These TCRs come from a woman in her late teens or twenties in good health and CMV-seropositive.

The table lists this clone with a count of one. This chain links TRBV5-1 with TRBJ2-1, with TRBD2 identical over 11 bases. The CDR3 has 17 residues. Per germline, CDR1 SGHRS and CDR2 YFSETQ. Germline trimming cut 0 bases from V and 4 bases from J; bases unmatched to any gene: 6. CDR3 sequence (DNA): TGCGCCAGCAGCTTGGGTCTAGCGGGAGGCCTTTACAATGAGCAGTTCTTC. Protein sequence: CASSLGLAGGLYNEQFF.

The chain has TRBV7-6 and TRBJ2-1; 13 positions match TRBD2. CDR1 is SGHVS, CDR2 FNYEAQ, per germline. The CDR3 is made up of 14 amino acids. Losses at the gene ends were 8 bases for V and 9 bases for J; bases not matched to a gene: 7. The CDR3 nucleotides are TGTGCCAGCGGCGTAGGACTAGCGGGAGTTGAGCAGTTCTTC. It translates to CASGVGLAGVEQFF.

The chain joins TRBV7-2 to TRBJ2-5, with D possibly being TRBD1 (5 bases). Germline V lookup: CDR1 SGHTA, CDR2 FQGNSA. Trimming stripped 1 base from V and 5 bases from J, with 23 bases between. CDR3 length equals 18 residues. For the CDR3, the DNA is TGTGCCAGCAGCTTAGTTTTTGGTCCGGGCCCAGGGTATGAGACCCAGTACTTC. This encodes CASSLVFGPGPGYETQYF.

This sequence joins TRBV27 and TRBJ1-2; TRBD1 aligns across 11 bases. V trimming: 6 bases; J trimming: 3 bases; junction bases outside the gene matches: 3. Germline loops: CDR1 MNHEY, CDR2 SMNVEV (reference sequence). This CDR3 has 14 residues. This CDR3 is CASRGTGGHYGYTF. The CDR3, as DNA: TGTGCCAGCAGAGGGACAGGGGGTCACTATGGCTACACCTTC.

The rearrangement links TRBV18 to TRBJ1-4; D gene unclear. This CDR3 is built from 15 residues. Trimming left V 4 bases short and J 7 bases short, with 16 bases between. Germline V CDR1 and CDR2: KGHSH, LQKENI. The CDR3 DNA sequence: TGTGCCAGCTCACTTCTTCGGGGTGGCGTTGAAAAACTGTTTTTT. It codes for CASSLLRGGVEKLFF.

The J gene is TRBJ2-3, the V gene TRBV7-3, with D perhaps matching TRBD1 (5 bases). Trimming removed 5 bases from V and 0 bases from J, with 9 bases in between. Germline loops: CDR1 SGHTA, CDR2 FQGTGA. The CDR3 runs 14 residues. CDR3 nucleotide sequence: TGTGCCAGCAGCCTCAGACAGAGCACAGATACGCAGTATTTT. The encoded protein is CASSLRQSTDTQYF.

With regard to this clone: Because the CDR3's place on the DNA is in doubt, the DNA is left out and the CDR3 is given as listed by TCRdb. The V gene is TRBV21-1, the J gene TRBJ1-4; the table assigns TRBD1, which was not confirmed against the DNA. TRBV21-1 is annotated as a pseudogene. From its first to its last residue, the CDR3 has 21 amino acids. This CDR3 is CASSKERSVGRGAPTGEKLFF.

The chain joins TRBV6-5 to TRBJ2-7; possible D gene TRBD2, 5 bases. The germline V and J ends were trimmed by 9 bases and 2 bases, with 17 bases remaining between them. The CDR3 is 14 amino acids. Germline CDR1 reads MNHEY; CDR2 reads SVGAGI. CDR3 sequence (DNA): TGTGCCAGTAAACGCGGTATACTAGCCTACGAGCAGTACTTC. Its translation: CASKRGILAYEQYF.

V gene TRBV7-3 combines with J gene TRBJ2-5; 7 positions match TRBD1. V dropped 3 bases and J dropped 3; count of bases not matched to a gene: 1. This CDR3 is built from 13 residues. Per germline, CDR1 SGHTA and CDR2 FQGTGA. The CDR3 here is CASSFDREETQYF. The CDR3 region has the DNA TGTGCCAGCAGCTTTGACAGGGAAGAGACCCAGTACTTC.

This clone was seen a handful of times. This chain uses TRBV28 with TRBJ2-7; D is perhaps TRBD2 (6 bases). Germline V gene sequence: CDR1 MDHEN, CDR2 SYDVKM. V was cut by 10 bases and J by 6 bases, with 16 bases left in between. The CDR3 covers 12 residues. The CDR3 coding sequence is TGTGCCACCACCGGGACTCCTAGCGAGCAGTACTTC. This codes for CATTGTPSEQYF.

This clone was found once. The chain has TRBV5-4 and TRBJ2-1; TRBD2 agrees at 13 bases. The V gene end was trimmed by 4 bases and the J gene end by 5 bases; junction bases not matched to a gene: 3. CDR1 SGHNT and CDR2 YYREEE come from the germline V gene (reference sequence). This CDR3 comprises 15 residues. CDR3 residues: CASSQGTSGDNEQFF. The DNA of the CDR3 is TGTGCCAGCAGCCAGGGGACTAGCGGGGACAATGAGCAGTTCTTC.

This clone is a singleton in its sample. The CDR3 sequence is CASSEGLAYNEQFF. The CDR3, as DNA: TGTGCCAGCAGCGAGGGGTTAGCCTACAATGAGCAGTTCTTC. J is TRBJ2-1 and V is TRBV9; possibly TRBD1 for D (5 bases). The V gene's germline CDR1 is SGDLS and CDR2 YYNGEE. V lost 3 bases, J lost 2 bases, and 9 bases lay in between. This CDR3 has 14 amino acids.

This clone came up once. The chain is built from TRBV11-2 and TRBJ1-5, with 7 positions matching TRBD1. Germline V gene data show CDR1 as SGHAT and CDR2 as FQNNGV. The ends lost 1 base at V and 7 bases at J; junction bases unmatched: 10. The CDR3 loop spans 16 amino acids. Written as DNA, the CDR3 is TGTGCCAGCAGCTTAGTTTTGAGGAGGGGGCCGCAGCCCCAGCATTTT. Translating it yields CASSLVLRRGPQPQHF.

V gene TRBV5-1 combines with J gene TRBJ2-3, with D maybe TRBD2 (6 bases). CDR3 length: 17 residues. The V and J ends lost 0 bases and 2 bases respectively, with 16 bases between them. The germline V gene encodes CDR1 SGHRS and CDR2 YFSETQ. CDR3: CASSLAGGKGHTDTQYF. CDR3 in DNA: TGCGCCAGCAGCTTGGCCGGAGGGAAGGGGCACACAGATACGCAGTATTTT.

This clone was observed once. V gene TRBV11-3 combines with J gene TRBJ2-3, with a possible D match to TRBD2 (7 bases). V lost 5 bases and J 4 bases, leaving 22 bases between the germline ends. Germline V gives CDR1 SGHNT, CDR2 YENEEA. The length of the CDR3 is 17 residues. The CDR3 region is CASSPHRGGAVSDTQYF. The CDR3 DNA sequence: TGTGCCAGCAGCCCTCACCGAGGGGGGGCGGTTTCAGATACGCAGTATTTT. The full variable domain, in which reference TRBV11-3 and TRBJ2-3 provide the parts outside the CDR3, is EAGVVQSPRYKIIEKKQPVAFWCNPISGHNTLYWYLQNLGQGPELLIRYENEEAVDDSQLPKDRFSAERLKGVDSTLKIQPAELGDSAVYLCASSPHRGGAVSDTQYFGPGTRLTVL.

The genes are TRBV6-5 and TRBJ1-1; D is undetermined. V lost 4 bases to trimming and J lost 5 bases, with 5 bases between them. The CDR3 loop spans 11 amino acids. In germline, CDR1 is MNHEY, CDR2 SVGAGI. The CDR3 DNA reads as TGTGCCAGCAGTTCGGGAACTGAAGCTTTCTTT. Its protein product is CASSSGTEAFF.

V is TRBV19 and J is TRBJ2-5; 11 bases map to TRBD2. Germline CDR1 and CDR2: LNHDA and SQIVND (reference sequence). V was pared by 4 bases and J by 5 bases, with 9 bases of the junction left unmatched. The CDR3 consists of 16 residues. The CDR3 spells CASSSELAGAVETQYF. The DNA for the CDR3 is TGTGCCAGTAGTAGCGAACTAGCGGGAGCCGTGGAGACCCAGTACTTC.

The chain's CDR3 is CARGWLAGTYEQYF. CDR3 DNA sequence: TGTGCCCGGGGGTGGCTAGCGGGGACGTACGAGCAGTACTTC. The genes are TRBV7-4 and TRBJ2-7; 9 bases line up with TRBD2. The CDR3 has 14 residues. Trimming took 11 bases from V and 4 from J; bases not matched to a gene: 12. Germline assignment: CDR1 SGHVT and CDR2 SQSDAQ.

The rearrangement joins TRBV29-1 to TRBJ1-2; weak D call: TRBD1 (6 bases). The germline V gene has CDR1 SQVTM and CDR2 ANQGSEA. With 7 bases removed from V and 2 bases from J, the gap between germline ends came to 14 bases. CDR3 length equals 13 residues. The CDR3 DNA reads as TGCAGCGCCCCTAGGGGGTTGAACTATGGCTACACCTTC. Residues: CSAPRGLNYGYTF.

As DNA, the CDR3 is TGTGCCAGCAGCTCGAAGACAGGCGGCACAGATACGCAGTATTTT. The encoded protein is CASSSKTGGTDTQYF. The J gene is TRBJ2-3, the V gene TRBV5-6, with D possibly being TRBD1 (6 bases). CDR1 is SGHDT and CDR2 is YYEEEE in the germline V gene. The V end lost 3 bases, the J end lost 1 base, and 12 bases lay between the germline ends. The CDR3 spans 15 residues.

Concerning this clone: One junction end does not reproduce the germline sequence, and a read error may be involved. V is TRBV7-7 and J is TRBJ2-2, with 7 nucleotides matching TRBD2. Germline assignment: CDR1 SSHAT and CDR2 FNYEAQ (reference sequence). The CDR3 consists of 15 residues. The CDR3 sequence is CASSLRGDFTGELFF. Here the CDR3 DNA reads TGTGCTAGCAGCTTACGGGGGGACTTCACCGGGGAGCTGTTTTTT.

The chain combines TRBV5-1 with TRBJ2-5; TRBD2 matches 7 bases. CDR1 and CDR2 (germline): SGHRS, YFSETQ. The CDR3 contains 13 residues. Unmatched junction bases numbered 1, after V lost 0 bases and J lost 5 bases. DNA of the CDR3: TGCGCCAGCAGCTTGGAGGGAGGGGAGACCCAGTACTTC. Its protein product is CASSLEGGETQYF.

CDR3 bases: TGTGCCAGCTTTCCTCGTGGGGGGTCCAACACCGGGGAGCTGTTTTTT. Its translation is CASFPRGGSNTGELFF. The gene calls are TRBV11-3 and TRBJ2-2, with a weak D call TRBD2 (6 bases). The germline CDR1 and CDR2 sequences are SGHNT and YENEEA. The CDR3 has 16 residues. V was clipped by 8 bases and J by 2 bases, with 18 bases between them.

J is TRBJ1-2 and V is TRBV11-2; 8 bases line up with TRBD1. The CDR3 runs 12 residues. Trimming removed 6 bases from V and 5 bases from J; junction bases left unmatched: 2. Germline CDR1 SGHAT, CDR2 FQNNGV. DNA for the CDR3: TGTGCCAGCAGTGGGACAGGATATGGCTACACCTTC. Protein sequence: CASSGTGYGYTF.

This chain links TRBV4-1 with TRBJ1-4, with D maybe TRBD1 (5 bases). With 1 base removed from V and 8 bases from J, the gap between germline ends came to 14 bases. The CDR3 loop spans 15 amino acids. In germline, CDR1 is MGHRA, CDR2 YSYEKL. CDR3 region: CASSQGTTQGEKLFF. The CDR3 DNA is TGCGCCAGCAGCCAAGGGACAACCCAAGGAGAAAAACTGTTTTTT.

The chain is built from TRBV7-8 and TRBJ2-1; 7 bases match TRBD2. From germline, CDR1 is SGHVS and CDR2 FQNEAQ. The length of the CDR3 is 16 residues. V lost 1 base to trimming and J lost 0 bases; unmatched junction nucleotides: 3. CDR3 sequence reads: CASSLVAGVSYNEQFF. CDR3 coding DNA: TGTGCCAGCAGCTTAGTTGCGGGGGTCTCCTACAATGAGCAGTTCTTC. Filled out from reference TRBV7-8 and TRBJ2-1, the complete variable domain reads GAGVSQSPRYKVAKRGQDVALRCDPISGHVSLFWYQQALGQGPEFLTYFQNEAQLDKSGLPSDRFFAERPEGSVSTLKIQRTQQEDSAVYLCASSLVAGVSYNEQFFGPGTRLTVL.